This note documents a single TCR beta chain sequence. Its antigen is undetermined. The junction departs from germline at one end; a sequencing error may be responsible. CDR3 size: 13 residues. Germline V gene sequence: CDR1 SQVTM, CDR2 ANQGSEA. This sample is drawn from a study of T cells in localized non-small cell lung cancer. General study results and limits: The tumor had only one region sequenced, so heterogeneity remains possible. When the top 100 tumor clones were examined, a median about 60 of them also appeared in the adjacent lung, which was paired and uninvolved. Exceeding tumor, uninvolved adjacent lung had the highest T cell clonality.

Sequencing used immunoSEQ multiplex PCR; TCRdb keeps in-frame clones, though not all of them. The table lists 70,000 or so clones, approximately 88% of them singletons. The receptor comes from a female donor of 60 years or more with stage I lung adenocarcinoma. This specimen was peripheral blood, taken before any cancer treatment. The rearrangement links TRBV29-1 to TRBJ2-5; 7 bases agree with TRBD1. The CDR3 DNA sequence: TGCAGCGTCGAAGGGACAGCTCAAGAGACCCAGTACTTC. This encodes CSVEGTAQETQYF.